Following are 20 T cell receptor beta chains from one sample sequenced in a study of blood T cell repertoires in COVID-19. The data were produced by immunoSEQ multiplex PCR, yet TCRdb's version contains in-frame clones alone and is incomplete. The sample carries 150,000 or so clones, roughly 86% recorded once. The sample was peripheral blood. All receptors come from a woman between 45 and 65 years old with acute or convalescent COVID-19.

In this sample, this clone turned up once. V and J are TRBV2 and TRBJ2-2; D may be TRBD1 (6 bases). Trimming removed 5 bases at V and 0 bases at J, with 13 bases between. This CDR3 contains 16 residues. The germline CDR1 and CDR2 sequences are SNHLY and FYNNEI. CDR3 amino acids: CASSLRTVANTGELFF. CDR3 coding DNA: TGTGCCAGCAGTCTCCGGACAGTCGCGAACACCGGGGAGCTGTTTTTT.

This clone has a single count. This chain joins TRBV27 and TRBJ1-6, with D hard to call. Germline V gene data show CDR1 as MNHEY and CDR2 as SMNVEV (reference sequence). V was pared by 1 base and J by 4 bases, with 14 bases between. The CDR3 covers 17 residues. The CDR3 reads CASSLLGASGYNSPLHF. Written as DNA, the CDR3 is TGTGCCAGCAGTTTATTGGGCGCATCGGGGTATAATTCACCCCTCCACTTT.

The chain has TRBV11-3 and TRBJ1-5, with D uncertain. V lost 3 bases to trimming and J lost 0 bases, with 9 bases between them. CDR3 size: 15 residues. Germline CDR1 SGHNT, CDR2 YENEEA. This CDR3 reads CASSLPQHSNQPQHF. The CDR3 DNA sequence: TGTGCCAGCAGCTTGCCACAGCATAGCAATCAGCCCCAGCATTTT. The full variable domain, in which reference TRBV11-3 and TRBJ1-5 provide the parts outside the CDR3, is EAGVVQSPRYKIIEKKQPVAFWCNPISGHNTLYWYLQNLGQGPELLIRYENEEAVDDSQLPKDRFSAERLKGVDSTLKIQPAELGDSAVYLCASSLPQHSNQPQHFGDGTRLSIL.

This clone occurred many times. This chain uses TRBV5-1 with TRBJ2-1, with 7 bases aligning to TRBD1. Trimming at V came to 4 bases and at J to 8 bases, leaving 12 bases not matched to a gene. This CDR3 is built from 15 residues. Germline values: CDR1 SGHRS, CDR2 YFSETQ. Written as DNA, the CDR3 is TGCGCCAGCAGCCTGTTAGGGGGCGAGGTCCATGAGCAGTTCTTC. This codes for CASSLLGGEVHEQFF. Complete variable domain (other parts from reference TRBV5-1 and TRBJ2-1): KAGVTQTPRYLIKTRGQQVTLSCSPISGHRSVSWYQQTPGQGLQFLFEYFSETQRNKGNFPGRFSGRQFSNSRSEMNVSTLELGDSALYLCASSLLGGEVHEQFFGPGTRLTVL.

This chain uses TRBV6-4 with TRBJ1-1, with TRBD1 matching 7 bases. The V gene end was trimmed by 7 bases and the J gene end by 11 bases; junction bases not matched to a gene: 22. The CDR3 runs to 16 residues. In germline, CDR1 is MRHNA, CDR2 SNTAGT. CDR3 loop: CASNPYPGTEIPSAFF. CDR3 in DNA: TGTGCCAGCAATCCCTACCCCGGGACAGAGATTCCTTCGGCTTTCTTT.

The V call is TRBV10-3, the J call TRBJ2-1, with 9 bases lining up with TRBD2. The CDR3 runs to 15 residues. The V gene's germline CDR1 is ENHRY and CDR2 SYGVKD. After removal of 4 bases from V and 8 bases from J, the junction contained 9 bases not matched to a gene. CDR3 region: CAISGFSGSIDEQFF. CDR3 nucleotide sequence: TGTGCCATCAGTGGGTTTAGCGGGAGCATCGATGAGCAGTTCTTC.

This chain connects TRBV5-4 to TRBJ2-7; tentative D call: TRBD1 (6 bases). The V gene's germline CDR1 is SGHNT and CDR2 YYREEE (reference sequence). With 5 bases removed from V and 0 bases from J, the gap between germline ends came to 15 bases. The CDR3 contains 15 residues. DNA of the CDR3: TGTGCCAGCAGACAAGACAGGCCCTACTCCTACGAGCAGTACTTC. It yields the protein CASRQDRPYSYEQYF.

The chain recombines TRBV7-9 with TRBJ2-7, with no clear D. Trimming stripped 4 bases from V and 3 bases from J, with 10 bases between. Germline V gene data show CDR1 as SEHNR and CDR2 as FQNEAQ (reference sequence). This CDR3 has 13 residues. CDR3 sequence: CASSSGKYYEQYF. In DNA, the CDR3 is TGTGCCAGCAGCTCAGGCAAGTACTACGAGCAGTACTTC.

The chain is built from TRBV30 and TRBJ2-2, with 7 nucleotides matching TRBD2. J lost 7 bases, V lost 3 bases, and 5 bases had no gene match. The CDR3 is made up of 13 amino acids. Germline values: CDR1 GTSNPN, CDR2 SVGIG (reference sequence). CDR3 sequence (DNA): TGTGCCTGGAGCCAACTAGCGAACGGGGAGCTGTTTTTT. Translated, it gives CAWSQLANGELFF.

The rearrangement links TRBV10-1 to TRBJ2-3; 8 bases match TRBD1. Per the germline V gene, CDR1 is WNHNN and CDR2 is SYGVQD (reference sequence). V lost 1 base, J lost 2 bases, and 5 bases stayed unmatched. The CDR3 runs 16 residues. CDR3 region: CASSEYRQGATDTQYF. The CDR3 region has the DNA TGCGCCAGCAGTGAGTATCGGCAGGGGGCCACAGATACGCAGTATTTT.

The J gene is TRBJ2-1, the V gene TRBV12-3 or TRBV12-4; D unresolved. The length of the CDR3 is 13 residues. V shed 6 bases and J shed 7 bases, with 13 bases lying between them. The CDR3 spells CASSPLDGNEQFF. The CDR3 bases are TGTGCCAGCAGCCCTCTTGACGGGAATGAGCAGTTCTTC.

CDR3 amino acids: CASSQGGGNQPQHF. For the CDR3, the DNA is TGTGCCAGTAGTCAAGGGGGCGGCAATCAGCCCCAGCATTTT. The chain links TRBV19 to TRBJ1-5, with 7 bases aligning to TRBD1. Germline V lookup: CDR1 LNHDA, CDR2 SQIVND (reference sequence). V was pared by 5 bases and J by 2 bases, with 3 bases of the junction left unmatched. The CDR3 is 14 residues long.

The gene calls are TRBV4-3 and TRBJ1-4, with 7 bases fitting TRBD1. CDR3 length: 15 residues. Looked up from germline, CDR1 is LGHNA and CDR2 is YSLEER. The V gene end was trimmed by 4 bases and the J gene end by 5 bases; junction bases not matched to a gene: 7. The CDR3 spells CASSPTDRINEKLFF. The CDR3 region has the DNA TGCGCCAGCAGCCCTACGGACAGGATCAATGAAAAACTGTTTTTT.

The chain recombines TRBV5-4 with TRBJ1-1, with unresolved D. Germline lookup yields CDR1 SGHNT and CDR2 YYREEE (reference sequence). The length of the CDR3 is 11 residues. With 0 bases removed from V and 7 bases from J, the gap between germline ends came to 4 bases. Here the CDR3 reads CASSLGVEAFF. DNA for the CDR3: TGTGCCAGCAGCTTGGGAGTTGAAGCTTTCTTT. Looking up the rest from reference TRBV5-4 and TRBJ1-1 gives the full variable domain: ETGVTQSPTHLIKTRGQQVTLRCSSQSGHNTVSWYQQALGQGPQFIFQYYREEENGRGNFPPRFSGLQFPNYSSELNVNALELDDSALYLCASSLGVEAFFGQGTRLTVV.

This chain links TRBV25-1 with TRBJ2-1; no clear D gene. CDR3 size: 11 residues. The germline V gene has CDR1 MGHDK and CDR2 SYGVNS. V was cut by 6 bases and J by 9 bases, with 9 bases left in between. CDR3 protein: CASRAPGEQFF. CDR3 DNA: TGTGCCAGCAGAGCGCCCGGTGAGCAGTTCTTC. The whole variable domain, filled in from reference TRBV25-1 and TRBJ2-1, reads EADIYQTPRYLVIGTGKKITLECSQTMGHDKMYWYQQDPGMELHLIHYSYGVNSTEKGDLSSESTVSRIRTEHFPLTLESARPSHTSQYLCASRAPGEQFFGPGTRLTVL.

The V gene is TRBV5-4, the J gene TRBJ2-1, with 13 bases fitting TRBD2. The CDR3 consists of 16 residues. CDR1 and CDR2 (germline): SGHNT, YYREEE (reference sequence). J lost 5 bases, V lost 3 bases, and 5 bases had no gene match. This CDR3 is CASSSSGTSGNNEQFF. The CDR3, as DNA: TGTGCCAGCAGCTCATCCGGGACTAGCGGGAACAATGAGCAGTTCTTC.

About this clone itself: The identical CDR3 is also encoded by other nucleotide sequences in the sample. The rearrangement joins TRBV5-1 to TRBJ1-2; 11 bases map to TRBD1. This CDR3 has 15 residues. CDR1 and CDR2 (germline): SGHRS, YFSETQ. The V gene end was trimmed by 4 bases and the J gene end by 2 bases; junction bases not matched to a gene: 4. CDR3 nucleotide sequence: TGCGCCAGCAGCCCTGGACAGGGGGCCAACTATGGCTACACCTTC. Translation gives CASSPGQGANYGYTF.

The chain is built from TRBV7-9 and TRBJ2-1, with TRBD1 matching 8 bases. CDR1 and CDR2 (germline): SEHNR, FQNEAQ (reference sequence). This CDR3 comprises 16 residues. The junction had 12 bases not matched to a gene; V was cut back by 2 bases and J by 9 bases. The CDR3, as DNA: TGTGCCAGCAGCTTAATCCCAGTTACAGGGGGTGGTGAGCAGTTCTTC. This encodes CASSLIPVTGGGEQFF.

The chain carries TRBV19 and TRBJ1-2; 7 bases match TRBD1. The CDR3 sequence is 13 residues long. V lost 6 bases to trimming and J lost 8 bases; unmatched junction nucleotides: 9. Germline V lookup: CDR1 LNHDA, CDR2 SQIVND (reference sequence). The CDR3 nucleotides read TGTGCCAGTAGCCCCGGGACAGACCTGGGCTACACCTTC. Its protein is CASSPGTDLGYTF.

The V and J genes are TRBV4-3 and TRBJ1-2, with D possibly TRBD1 on 6 matching bases. This CDR3 contains 16 residues. V dropped 0 bases and J dropped 4 bases, with 15 bases sitting between them. CDR1 and CDR2 from the germline V gene are LGHNA and YSLEER. Written as DNA, the CDR3 is TGCGCCAGCAGCCAAGATATCGGGCCCAGGGGCTATGGCTACACCTTC. It yields the protein CASSQDIGPRGYGYTF.